The following is a T cell receptor beta chain sequence with its context. Sequencing was performed with immunoSEQ multiplex PCR; in TCRdb, only in-frame clones are kept and a portion is missing. Of more than 90,000 clones in the sample, about 85% are singletons; the top ten hold about 4.1%. Germline values: CDR1 LNHNV, CDR2 YYDKDF (reference sequence). Deletions cut 8 bases from V and 2 bases from J, with 23 bases between. CDR3 length equals 17 residues. These data originate in a study of cytomegalovirus exposure and HLA in healthy donors. The receptor comes from a man between 18 and 35 years old in good health and CMV-seropositive. The chain combines TRBV15 with TRBJ2-3, with D possibly being TRBD2 (6 bases). The source material was PBMCs. CDR3 sequence: CATGESEPGLDTDTQYF. CDR3 in DNA: TGTGCCACCGGAGAGAGCGAGCCGGGACTCGACACAGATACGCAGTATTTT.